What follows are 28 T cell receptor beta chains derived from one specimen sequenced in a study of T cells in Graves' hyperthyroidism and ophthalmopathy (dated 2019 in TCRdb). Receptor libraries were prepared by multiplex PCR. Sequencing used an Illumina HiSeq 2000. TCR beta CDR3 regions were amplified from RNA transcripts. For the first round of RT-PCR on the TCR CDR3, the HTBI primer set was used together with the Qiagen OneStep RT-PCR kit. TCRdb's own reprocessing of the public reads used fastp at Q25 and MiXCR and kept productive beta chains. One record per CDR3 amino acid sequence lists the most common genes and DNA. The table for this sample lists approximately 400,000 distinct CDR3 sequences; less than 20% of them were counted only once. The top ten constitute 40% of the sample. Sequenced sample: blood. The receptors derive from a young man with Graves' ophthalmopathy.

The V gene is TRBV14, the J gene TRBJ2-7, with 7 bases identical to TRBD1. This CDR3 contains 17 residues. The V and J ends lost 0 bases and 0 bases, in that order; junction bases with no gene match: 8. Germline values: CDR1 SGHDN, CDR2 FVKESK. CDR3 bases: TGTGCCAGCAGCCAAGAACAGGGGACAGCCTACTCCTACGAGCAGTACTTC. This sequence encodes CASSQEQGTAYSYEQYF.

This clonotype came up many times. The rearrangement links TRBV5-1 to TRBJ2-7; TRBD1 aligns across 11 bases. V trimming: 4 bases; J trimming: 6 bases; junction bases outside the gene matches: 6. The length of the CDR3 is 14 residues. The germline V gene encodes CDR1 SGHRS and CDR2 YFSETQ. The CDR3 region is CASSPGTGGSEQYF. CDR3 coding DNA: TGCGCCAGCAGCCCCGGGACAGGGGGAAGCGAGCAGTACTTC.

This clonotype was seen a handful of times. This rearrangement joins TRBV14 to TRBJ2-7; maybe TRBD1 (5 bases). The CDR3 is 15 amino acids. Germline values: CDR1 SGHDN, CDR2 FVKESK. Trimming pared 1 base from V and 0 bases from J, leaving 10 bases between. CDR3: CASSQGDRGSYEQYF. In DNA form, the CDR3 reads TGTGCCAGCAGCCAAGGGGATAGGGGCTCCTACGAGCAGTACTTC.

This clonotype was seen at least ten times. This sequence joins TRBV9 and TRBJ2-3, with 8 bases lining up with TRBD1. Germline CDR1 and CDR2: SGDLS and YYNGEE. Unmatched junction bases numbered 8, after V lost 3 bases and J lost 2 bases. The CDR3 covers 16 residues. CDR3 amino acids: CASSGAGGYSTDTQYF. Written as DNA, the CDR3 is TGTGCCAGCAGCGGGGCAGGGGGCTATTCCACAGATACGCAGTATTTT.

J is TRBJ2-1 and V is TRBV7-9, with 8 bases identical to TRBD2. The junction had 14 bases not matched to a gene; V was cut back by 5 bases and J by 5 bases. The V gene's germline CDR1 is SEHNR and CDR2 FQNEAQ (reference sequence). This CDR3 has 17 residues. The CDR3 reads CASSLRGSGSKNNEQFF. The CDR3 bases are TGTGCCAGCAGCCTTAGAGGGAGCGGGAGTAAGAACAATGAGCAGTTCTTC.

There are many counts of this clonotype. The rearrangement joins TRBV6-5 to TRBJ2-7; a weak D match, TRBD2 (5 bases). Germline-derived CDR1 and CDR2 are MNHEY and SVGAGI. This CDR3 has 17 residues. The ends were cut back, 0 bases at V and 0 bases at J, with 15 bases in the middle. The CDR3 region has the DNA TGTGCCAGCAGTTACTCGAGGGCCGGACGATACTCCTACGAGCAGTACTTC. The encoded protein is CASSYSRAGRYSYEQYF.

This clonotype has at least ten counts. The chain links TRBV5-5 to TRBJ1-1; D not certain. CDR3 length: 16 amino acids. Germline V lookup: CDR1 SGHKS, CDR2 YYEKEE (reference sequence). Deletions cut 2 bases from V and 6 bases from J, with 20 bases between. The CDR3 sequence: CASSLAHLLPVAEAFF. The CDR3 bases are TGTGCCAGCAGCTTAGCTCATCTACTCCCCGTGGCTGAAGCTTTCTTT.

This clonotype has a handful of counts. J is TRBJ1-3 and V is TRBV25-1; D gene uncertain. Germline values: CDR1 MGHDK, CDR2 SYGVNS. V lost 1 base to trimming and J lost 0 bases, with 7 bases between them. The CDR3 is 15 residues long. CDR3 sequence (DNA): TGTGCCAGCAGTGAATCCCCAGCCTCTGGAAACACCATATATTTT. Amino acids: CASSESPASGNTIYF.

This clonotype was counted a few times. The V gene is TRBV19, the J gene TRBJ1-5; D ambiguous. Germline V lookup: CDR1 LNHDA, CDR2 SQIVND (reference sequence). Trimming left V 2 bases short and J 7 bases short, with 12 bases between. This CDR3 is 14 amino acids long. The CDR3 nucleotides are TGTGCCAGTAGTATACTTGGGGAATCCCAGCCCCAGCATTTT. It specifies CASSILGESQPQHF. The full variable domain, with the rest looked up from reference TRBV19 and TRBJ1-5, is DGGITQSPKYLFRKEGQNVTLSCEQNLNHDAMYWYRQDPGQGLRLIYYSQIVNDFQKGDIAEGYSVSREKKESFPLTVTSAQKNPTAFYLCASSILGESQPQHFGDGTRLSIL.

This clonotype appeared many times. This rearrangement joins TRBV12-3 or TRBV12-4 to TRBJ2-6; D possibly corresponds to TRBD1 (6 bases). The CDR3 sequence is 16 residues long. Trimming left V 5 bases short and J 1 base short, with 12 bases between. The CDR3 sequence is CASSPPDSSGANVLTF. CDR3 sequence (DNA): TGTGCCAGCAGTCCCCCGGACAGTTCTGGGGCCAACGTCCTGACTTTC.

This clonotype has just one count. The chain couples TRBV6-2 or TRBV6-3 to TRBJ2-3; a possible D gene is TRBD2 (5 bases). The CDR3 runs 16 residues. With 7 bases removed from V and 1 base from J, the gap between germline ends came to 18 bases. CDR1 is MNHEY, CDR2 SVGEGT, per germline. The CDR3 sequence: CASTARAQRGTDTQYF. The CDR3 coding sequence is TGTGCCAGCACCGCACGGGCCCAGAGGGGCACAGATACGCAGTATTTT.

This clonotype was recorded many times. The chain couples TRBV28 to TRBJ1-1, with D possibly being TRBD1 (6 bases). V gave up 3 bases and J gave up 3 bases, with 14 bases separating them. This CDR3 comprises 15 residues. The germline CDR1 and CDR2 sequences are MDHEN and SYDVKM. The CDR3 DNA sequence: TGTGCCAGCAGTTTGGGGGGCCGGGCGGACACTGAAGCTTTCTTT. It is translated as CASSLGGRADTEAFF. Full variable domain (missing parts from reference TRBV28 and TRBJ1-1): DVKVTQSSRYLVKRTGEKVFLECVQDMDHENMFWYRQDPGLGLRLIYFSYDVKMKEKGDIPEGYSVSREKKERFSLILESASTNQTSMYLCASSLGGRADTEAFFGQGTRLTVV.

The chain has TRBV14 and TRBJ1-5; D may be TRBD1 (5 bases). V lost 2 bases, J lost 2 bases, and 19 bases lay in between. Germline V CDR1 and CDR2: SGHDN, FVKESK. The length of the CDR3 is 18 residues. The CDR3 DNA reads TGTGCCAGCAGCCAACCGTCCGAAGAGGGGTGCGGCAATCAGCCCCAGCATTTT. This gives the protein CASSQPSEEGCGNQPQHF.

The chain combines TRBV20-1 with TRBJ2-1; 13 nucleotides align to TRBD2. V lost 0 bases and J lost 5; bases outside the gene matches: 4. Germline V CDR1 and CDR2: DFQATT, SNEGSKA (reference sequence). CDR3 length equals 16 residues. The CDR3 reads CSAREPLAGGNNEQFF. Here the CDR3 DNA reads TGCAGTGCTAGAGAACCACTAGCGGGGGGGAACAATGAGCAGTTCTTC.

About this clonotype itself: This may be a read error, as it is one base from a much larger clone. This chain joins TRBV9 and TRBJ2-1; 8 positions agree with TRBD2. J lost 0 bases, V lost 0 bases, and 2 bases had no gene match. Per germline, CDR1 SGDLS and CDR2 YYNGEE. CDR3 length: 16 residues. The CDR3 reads CASSVVGTSSYNEQFF. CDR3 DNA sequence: TGTGCCAGCAGCGTAGTTGGGACTAGCTCCTACAATGAGCAGTTCTTC.

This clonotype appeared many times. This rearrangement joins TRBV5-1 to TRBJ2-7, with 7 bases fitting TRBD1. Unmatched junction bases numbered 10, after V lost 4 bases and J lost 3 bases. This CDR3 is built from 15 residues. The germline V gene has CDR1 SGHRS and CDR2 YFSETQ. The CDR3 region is CASSRADRAFYEQYF. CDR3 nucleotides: TGCGCCAGCAGCCGAGCCGACAGGGCTTTCTACGAGCAGTACTTC.

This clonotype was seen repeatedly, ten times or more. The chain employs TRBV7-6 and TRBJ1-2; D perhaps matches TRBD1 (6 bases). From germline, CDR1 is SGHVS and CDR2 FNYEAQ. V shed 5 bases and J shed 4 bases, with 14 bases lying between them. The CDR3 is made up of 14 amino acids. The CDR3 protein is CASSPGGGSYGYTF. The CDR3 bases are TGTGCCAGCAGCCCGGGAGGGGGGTCCTATGGCTACACCTTC.

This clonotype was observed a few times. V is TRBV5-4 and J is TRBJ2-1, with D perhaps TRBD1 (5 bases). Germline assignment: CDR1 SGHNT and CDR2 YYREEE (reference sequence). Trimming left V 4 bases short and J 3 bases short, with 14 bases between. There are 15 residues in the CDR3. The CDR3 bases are TGTGCCAGCAGCCTAGAAGTGGGGCTCTACAATGAGCAGTTCTTC. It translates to CASSLEVGLYNEQFF.

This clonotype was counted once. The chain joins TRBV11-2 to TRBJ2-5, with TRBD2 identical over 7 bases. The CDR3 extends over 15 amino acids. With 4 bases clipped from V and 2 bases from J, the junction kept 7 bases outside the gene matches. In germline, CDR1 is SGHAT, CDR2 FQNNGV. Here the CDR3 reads CASSSRSGTQETQYF. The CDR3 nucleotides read TGTGCCAGCAGCTCGAGGAGCGGGACTCAAGAGACCCAGTACTTC.

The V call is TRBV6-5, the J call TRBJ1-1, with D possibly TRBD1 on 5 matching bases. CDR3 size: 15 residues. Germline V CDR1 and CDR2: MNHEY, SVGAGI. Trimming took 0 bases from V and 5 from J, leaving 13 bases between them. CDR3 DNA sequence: TGTGCCAGCAGTTACTCGCGGGGACCGAGTACTGAAGCTTTCTTT. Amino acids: CASSYSRGPSTEAFF.

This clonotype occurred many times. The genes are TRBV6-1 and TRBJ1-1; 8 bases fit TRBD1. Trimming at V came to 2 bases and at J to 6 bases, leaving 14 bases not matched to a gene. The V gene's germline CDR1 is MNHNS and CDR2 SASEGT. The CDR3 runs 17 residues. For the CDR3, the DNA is TGTGCCAGCAGTGAAAGTATATGGACAGGGAGAGTCCCTGAAGCTTTCTTT. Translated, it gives CASSESIWTGRVPEAFF.

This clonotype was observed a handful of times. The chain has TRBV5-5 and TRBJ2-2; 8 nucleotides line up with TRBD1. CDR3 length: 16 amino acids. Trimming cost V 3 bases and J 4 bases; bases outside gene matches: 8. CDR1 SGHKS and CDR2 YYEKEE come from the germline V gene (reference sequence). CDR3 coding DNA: TGTGCCAGCAGCTACACAGGGGGGCTGGGCACCGGGGAGCTGTTTTTT. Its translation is CASSYTGGLGTGELFF.

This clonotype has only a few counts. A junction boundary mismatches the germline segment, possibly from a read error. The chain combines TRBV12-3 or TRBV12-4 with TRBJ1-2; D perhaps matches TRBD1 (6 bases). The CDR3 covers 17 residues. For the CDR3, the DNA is TGTGCCAGCACCACGAACCTGAACGGGGGGGGCCCCTATGGCTTCACCTTC. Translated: CASTTNLNGGGPYGFTF.

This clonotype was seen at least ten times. The CDR3 loop is CASSENGGGSYNEQFF. The CDR3 DNA reads TGTGCCAGCAGTGAAAACGGGGGAGGATCCTACAATGAGCAGTTCTTC. V usage is TRBV6-1 and J usage is TRBJ2-1, with a weak D call TRBD2 (6 bases). CDR3 length: 16 amino acids. From germline, CDR1 is MNHNS and CDR2 SASEGT. Trimming pared 2 bases from V and 1 base from J, leaving 12 bases between.

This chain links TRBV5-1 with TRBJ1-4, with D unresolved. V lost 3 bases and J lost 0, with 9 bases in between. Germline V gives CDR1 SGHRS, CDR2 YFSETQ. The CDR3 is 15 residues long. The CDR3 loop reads CASSSGATTNEKLFF. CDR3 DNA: TGCGCCAGCAGCTCAGGAGCGACAACTAATGAAAAACTGTTTTTT. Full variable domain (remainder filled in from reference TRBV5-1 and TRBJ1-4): KAGVTQTPRYLIKTRGQQVTLSCSPISGHRSVSWYQQTPGQGLQFLFEYFSETQRNKGNFPGRFSGRQFSNSRSEMNVSTLELGDSALYLCASSSGATTNEKLFFGSGTQLSVL.

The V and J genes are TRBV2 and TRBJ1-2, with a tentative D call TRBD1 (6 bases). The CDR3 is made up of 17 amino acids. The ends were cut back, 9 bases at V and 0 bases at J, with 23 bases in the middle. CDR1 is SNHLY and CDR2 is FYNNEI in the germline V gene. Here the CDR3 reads CARILQGRSPSNYGYTF. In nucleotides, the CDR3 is TGTGCCAGAATTCTACAGGGACGGTCCCCCTCTAACTATGGCTACACCTTC.

CDR3 residues: CSATEPGGGYTF. DNA of the CDR3: TGCAGCGCAACGGAACCGGGAGGTGGCTACACCTTC. The chain recombines TRBV29-1 with TRBJ1-2, with D uncertain. CDR3 length equals 12 residues. Trimming stripped 7 bases from V and 7 bases from J, with 16 bases between. Germline V gene sequence: CDR1 SQVTM, CDR2 ANQGSEA.

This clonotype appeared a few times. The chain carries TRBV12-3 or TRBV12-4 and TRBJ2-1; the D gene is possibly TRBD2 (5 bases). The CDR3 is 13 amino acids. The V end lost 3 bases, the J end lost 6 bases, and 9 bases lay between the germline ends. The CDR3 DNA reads TGTGCCAGCAGTTTGTCTGAGGGCAATGAGCAGTTCTTC. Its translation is CASSLSEGNEQFF.